The rows below give T cell receptor beta chains drawn from one sample of a study of response to subunit inactivated influenza vaccine. TCRdb re-called the RT-PCR reads through MiXCR, storing one row per CDR3 protein. The sample contains hundreds of thousands of distinct CDR3 sequences, approximately 10% of which appear only once. These same data were also listed under a study on T cells expressing NK-cell markers.

The source material was PBMCs from blood, sampled on the day of vaccination. These receptors came from a man aged 45-65 years who received an inactivated influenza vaccine. The CDR3 runs from the conserved cysteine through the conserved F or W. Fields, in order: J gene, D gene, V gene, clone size, CDR3 protein, CDR3 DNA. A D gene is named only where the DNA matches it firmly. Clone sizes are given selectively: once, few, many, or a class where the clone is expanded.

j_gene: TRBJ1-5; d_gene: TRBD1; v_gene: TRBV7-2; abundance: -; CDR3aa: CASSLVERGLNQPQHF; CDR3nt: TGTGCCAGCAGCTTAGTCGAAAGGGGGCTCAATCAGCCCCAGCATTTT
j_gene: TRBJ2-3; d_gene: -; v_gene: TRBV4-3; abundance: few; CDR3aa: CASSQGWGTTDTQYF; CDR3nt: TGCGCCAGCAGCCAAGGGTGGGGGACCACAGATACGCAGTATTTT
j_gene: TRBJ2-3; d_gene: TRBD2; v_gene: TRBV12-3/TRBV12-4; abundance: -; CDR3aa: CASSLEASGTRGTDTQYF; CDR3nt: TGTGCCAGCAGTTTAGAGGCTAGCGGGACACGAGGCACAGATACGCAGTATTTT
j_gene: TRBJ2-7; d_gene: -; v_gene: TRBV12-3/TRBV12-4; abundance: many; CDR3aa: CASSLGVGYYEQYF; CDR3nt: TGTGCCAGCAGCCTGGGGGTTGGTTACTACGAGCAGTACTTC
j_gene: TRBJ2-7; d_gene: TRBD1; v_gene: TRBV30; abundance: few; CDR3aa: CACDRAFSEQYF; CDR3nt: TGTGCCTGTGACAGGGCTTTTTCCGAGCAGTACTTC
j_gene: TRBJ2-7; d_gene: TRBD2; v_gene: TRBV12-3/TRBV12-4; abundance: -; CDR3aa: CASTQTGGVSYEQYF; CDR3nt: TGTGCCAGCACCCAGACCGGGGGGGTCTCCTACGAGCAGTACTTC
j_gene: TRBJ2-1; d_gene: -; v_gene: TRBV20-1; abundance: many; CDR3aa: CSAWENNNEQFF; CDR3nt: TGCAGTGCTTGGGAGAACAATAATGAGCAGTTCTTC
j_gene: TRBJ2-2; d_gene: -; v_gene: TRBV7-2; abundance: few; CDR3aa: CASSLVFTNTGELFF; CDR3nt: TGTGCCAGCAGCTTAGTTTTCACGAACACCGGGGAGCTGTTTTTT
j_gene: TRBJ2-5; d_gene: -; v_gene: TRBV24-1; abundance: few; CDR3aa: CATSDPTGAPSTQYF; CDR3nt: TGTGCCACCAGTGACCCGACAGGTGCGCCATCGACCCAGTACTTC
j_gene: TRBJ2-3; d_gene: TRBD2; v_gene: TRBV6-2/TRBV6-3; abundance: few; CDR3aa: CATQRGAHLGADTQYF; CDR3nt: TGTGCCACTCAGCGGGGGGCTCACCTGGGGGCAGATACGCAGTATTTT
j_gene: TRBJ1-5; d_gene: -; v_gene: TRBV24-1; abundance: few; CDR3aa: CATSDLNQPQHF; CDR3nt: TGTGCCACCAGTGACCTTAATCAGCCCCAGCATTTT
j_gene: TRBJ1-1; d_gene: -; v_gene: TRBV30; abundance: -; CDR3aa: CAWGWQLTAFF; CDR3nt: TGTGCCTGGGGATGGCAGCTAACAGCTTTCTTT